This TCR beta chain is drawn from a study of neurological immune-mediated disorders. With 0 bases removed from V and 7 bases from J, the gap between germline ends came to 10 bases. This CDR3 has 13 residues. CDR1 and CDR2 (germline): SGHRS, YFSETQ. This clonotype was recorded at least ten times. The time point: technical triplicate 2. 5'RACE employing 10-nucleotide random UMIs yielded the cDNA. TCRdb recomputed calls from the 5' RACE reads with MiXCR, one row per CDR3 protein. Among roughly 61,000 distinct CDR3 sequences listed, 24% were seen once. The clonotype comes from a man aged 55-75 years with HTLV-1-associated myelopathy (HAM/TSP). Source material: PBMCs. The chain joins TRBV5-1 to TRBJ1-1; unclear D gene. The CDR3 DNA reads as TGCGCCAGCAGCTTGGGCTTAAAAGATGAAGCTTTCTTT. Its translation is CASSLGLKDEAFF.